The rows below give T cell receptor beta chains drawn from one sample of a study of T cells in localized non-small cell lung cancer. Sequenced by immunoSEQ multiplex PCR; TCRdb stores in-frame clones only, minus some. This sample carries fewer than 12,000 clones, under 55% of them seen once, and the ten largest clones take 3.5% to 5%. The starting material was lymph node tissue, obtained before any cancer treatment. The receptors stem from a woman aged 35-75 years with stage II squamous cell lung carcinoma. Both conserved end residues are part of each CDR3. The D gene is left open where the match is weak.

j_call d_call v_call cdr3_aa
TRBJ2-1 NA TRBV29-1 CSVVRPPAPYNEQFF
TRBJ2-3 NA TRBV7-6 CASSQEGAPRTDTQYF
TRBJ1-6 NA TRBV15 CATSREGLLKPLHF
TRBJ2-7 TRBD1 TRBV19 CASSTTKGAGQYF
TRBJ2-5 TRBD2 TRBV28 CASTRAGGGQETQYF
TRBJ1-2 TRBD1 TRBV6-8 CASNLRGGQGGYTF
TRBJ2-1 NA TRBV11-3 CASSLEEGRNEQFF
TRBJ1-1 NA TRBV1 CASSQGWTGGLAGNTEAFF
TRBJ2-3 NA TRBV14 CASSQEVRASSTDTQYF
TRBJ2-1 NA TRBV9 CASSVALEGNEQFF
TRBJ2-7 TRBD1 TRBV9 CASSVGGQGYEQYF
TRBJ2-3 NA TRBV5-1 CASTLGRPWDTQYF
TRBJ1-4 NA TRBV15 CATSRVKLGEKLFF
TRBJ1-4 NA TRBV18 CASSPGPLNEKLFF
TRBJ2-7 TRBD2 TRBV29-1 CSVRLAGAGEQYF
TRBJ2-2 NA TRBV29-1 CSVALNTGELFF
TRBJ1-2 TRBD1 TRBV11-3 CASSLYGGDRDGYTF